Detailed here is one T cell receptor beta chain. This record comes from a study of blood T cell repertoires in COVID-19. Study background: Samples taken during acute and convalescent COVID-19 were collected in the United States, Italy and Spain. PBMCs, B-cell-depleted T cells, or T cells provided the cDNA or gDNA that made up the material.

Authors' data handling: Amplifying reference gene primers gave estimates of nucleated cell counts. Assay: immunoSEQ multiplex PCR; the TCRdb copy retains only in-frame clones and omits some. From that table come the V and J calls and clone size; the DNA was used to work out D and trimming. The profile covers under 200,000 clones, with 88% appearing a single time and roughly 2% taken by the ten largest. The CDR3 has 14 amino acids. Germline assignment: CDR1 SGHAT and CDR2 FQNNGV. Trimming pared 6 bases from V and 1 base from J, leaving 9 bases between. This rearrangement joins TRBV11-2 to TRBJ2-2; weak D call: TRBD2 (5 bases). Input material: peripheral blood. The TCR comes from a man aged 50 to 59 who had recovered from COVID-19. The DNA for the CDR3 is TGTGCCAGCAGTTTCCGGGGGAACACCGGGGAGCTGTTTTTT. This translates into CASSFRGNTGELFF.